This TCR beta chain was captured in a study of response to subunit inactivated influenza vaccine. TCRdb redid the calling of the RT-PCR reads with MiXCR, one entry per CDR3 protein. This sample has 400,000 to 650,000 distinct CDR3 sequences, with 6% to 9% found just once. As to this clonotype: Germline and junction disagree at one end, which may indicate a read error.

This CDR3 contains 16 residues. Germline V CDR1 and CDR2: DFQATT, SNEGSKA (reference sequence). The V and J genes are TRBV20-1 and TRBJ1-5; TRBD1 agrees at 7 bases. Sample: PBMCs from blood, taken less than 25 months after vaccination. The source of this sequence is a man aged 50-75 years who received an inactivated influenza vaccine. As DNA, the CDR3 is TGCAGGGCTAGGGCGACAGGGAGGTCAAGCAATCAGCCCCAGCATTTT. The encoded protein is CRARATGRSSNQPQHF.